This entry lists 22 T cell receptor beta chains sequenced from one sample in a study of blood T cell repertoires in COVID-19. Data came from immunoSEQ multiplex PCR; TCRdb stores just in-frame clones and leaves some out. The sample lists over 11,000 clones, less than 95% seen once, with more than 8% in the top ten. Sequencing input: peripheral blood. The receptors here all came from a human donor in a cohort sampled during active COVID-19.

The CDR3 protein is CASSLAPGLAGPYQETQYF. The CDR3 bases are TGTGCCAGCAGCTTAGCCCCGGGACTAGCGGGACCGTACCAAGAGACCCAGTACTTC. The V and J genes are TRBV7-7 and TRBJ2-5; 13 nucleotides match TRBD2. This CDR3 has 19 residues. CDR1 SSHAT and CDR2 FNYEAQ come from the germline V gene (reference sequence). Trimming removed 0 bases from V and 0 bases from J; junction bases left unmatched: 7.

The chain links TRBV29-1 to TRBJ2-5, with 10 bases aligning to TRBD2. V was clipped by 4 bases and J by 4 bases; unmatched bases: 3. Germline CDR1 is SQVTM and CDR2 is ANQGSEA. The CDR3 is 13 residues long. The CDR3 DNA follows: TGCAGCGTTGCGCCTAGCGGGAGAGAGACCCAGTACTTC. Its translation is CSVAPSGRETQYF.

The rearrangement links TRBV5-1 to TRBJ1-4; D gene ambiguous. Trimming removed 4 bases at V and 0 bases at J, with 10 bases between. The CDR3 length is 15 residues. CDR1 is SGHRS, CDR2 YFSETQ, per germline. In nucleotides, the CDR3 is TGCGCCAGCAGCACGGGAGAGGCAACTAATGAAAAACTGTTTTTT. It is translated as CASSTGEATNEKLFF. Variable domain in full (rest from reference TRBV5-1 and TRBJ1-4): KAGVTQTPRYLIKTRGQQVTLSCSPISGHRSVSWYQQTPGQGLQFLFEYFSETQRNKGNFPGRFSGRQFSNSRSEMNVSTLELGDSALYLCASSTGEATNEKLFFGSGTQLSVL.

This clone was found once. The chain is built from TRBV12-5 and TRBJ2-3, with unresolved D. This CDR3 region has 13 residues. Germline assignment: CDR1 LGHNT and CDR2 FRNRAP. V shed 2 bases and J shed 5 bases, with 8 bases lying between them. The CDR3 sequence is CASGLNMRDTQYF. The DNA of the CDR3 is TGTGCTAGTGGTTTGAATATGAGAGATACGCAGTATTTT.

The chain employs TRBV10-3 and TRBJ2-3; the D gene is possibly TRBD1 (6 bases). V gave up 7 bases and J gave up 0 bases, with 8 bases separating them. Germline CDR1 and CDR2: ENHRY and SYGVKD. This CDR3 has 13 residues. CDR3 region: CAIKQGSTDTQYF. In nucleotides, the CDR3 is TGTGCCATCAAACAGGGCAGCACAGATACGCAGTATTTT.

This chain links TRBV5-8 with TRBJ2-7, with 7 positions matching TRBD1. This CDR3 region has 14 residues. The ends lost 5 bases at V and 3 bases at J; junction bases unmatched: 8. Germline loops: CDR1 SGHTS, CDR2 YDEGEE. CDR3 sequence reads: CASRIQGGGYEQYF. CDR3 bases: TGTGCCAGCAGAATTCAAGGGGGCGGCTACGAGCAGTACTTC.

The J gene is TRBJ2-7, the V gene TRBV5-4; D not certain. Trimming cost V 7 bases and J 5 bases, with 4 bases left between them. This CDR3 spans 9 amino acids. CDR1 and CDR2 from the germline V gene are SGHNT and YYREEE (reference sequence). The CDR3 DNA follows: TGTGCCAGCCTAAACGAGCAGTACTTC. Its protein product is CASLNEQYF.

A few counts support this clone. V usage is TRBV6-5 and J usage is TRBJ1-1; D might be TRBD1 (6 bases). The length of the CDR3 is 12 residues. The V gene's germline CDR1 is MNHEY and CDR2 SVGAGI. V lost 8 bases to trimming and J lost 10 bases, with 17 bases between them. Here the CDR3 DNA reads TGTGCCAGCGTAAACGGGGGGCAGGGAGCTTTCTTT. Protein product: CASVNGGQGAFF.

The V and J genes are TRBV7-9 and TRBJ2-3; TRBD2 is a possible D gene (7 bases). The V gene lost 11 bases and the J gene lost 2 bases, with 20 bases spanning the gap. The CDR3 consists of 15 residues. The germline V gene has CDR1 SEHNR and CDR2 FQNEAQ (reference sequence). CDR3 residues: CAANHRRGPTDTQYF. The CDR3 region has the DNA TGTGCCGCGAACCATCGGCGGGGGCCCACAGATACGCAGTATTTT.

V gene TRBV11-2 combines with J gene TRBJ2-7; perhaps TRBD2 as D (7 bases). Germline V gene data show CDR1 as SGHAT and CDR2 as FQNNGV. This CDR3 is 16 amino acids long. V shed 5 bases and J shed 7 bases, with 24 bases lying between them. Written as DNA, the CDR3 is TGTGCCAGCAGCCCAACGGGGGGACTCGGGGGCGAGGAGCAGTACTTC. As protein: CASSPTGGLGGEEQYF.

This clone came up once. This chain uses TRBV30 with TRBJ2-7; 10 bases line up with TRBD1. The CDR3 has 17 residues. Losses at the gene ends were 2 bases for V and 0 bases for J; bases not matched to a gene: 10. Germline CDR1 and CDR2: GTSNPN and SVGIG (reference sequence). The CDR3 sequence is CAWSKTGQGMSSYEQYF. The CDR3 nucleotides are TGTGCCTGGAGTAAAACGGGACAGGGGATGAGCTCCTACGAGCAGTACTTC.

J is TRBJ1-5 and V is TRBV4-1; 8 positions match TRBD1. V lost 2 bases to trimming and J lost 4 bases; unmatched junction nucleotides: 1. CDR3 length equals 14 residues. CDR1 and CDR2 from the germline V gene are MGHRA and YSYEKL. The CDR3 loop is CASSQRTGNQPQHF. Here the CDR3 DNA reads TGCGCCAGCAGCCAAAGGACAGGGAATCAGCCCCAGCATTTT.

The V and J genes are TRBV28 and TRBJ2-2, with D possibly matching TRBD1 (5 bases). The CDR3 has 15 amino acids. The germline V gene encodes CDR1 MDHEN and CDR2 SYDVKM. V was clipped by 2 bases and J by 3 bases, with 10 bases between them. The CDR3 DNA reads TGTGCCAGCAGTTTACAGGGAACCTACACCGGGGAGCTGTTTTTT. Translation gives CASSLQGTYTGELFF.

This clone is a singleton in its sample. V usage is TRBV28 and J usage is TRBJ2-1, with 10 positions matching TRBD1. V shed 5 bases, J shed 9 bases, and the junction held 7 bases outside the gene matches. The CDR3 covers 14 residues. In germline, CDR1 is MDHEN, CDR2 SYDVKM. The DNA for the CDR3 is TGTGCCAGCAGTCGGGGACAGGGGTACGGTGAGCAGTTCTTC. Protein: CASSRGQGYGEQFF.

The J gene is TRBJ1-5, the V gene TRBV7-8; 7 bases are a match to TRBD1. Germline assignment: CDR1 SGHVS and CDR2 FQNEAQ. This CDR3 contains 15 residues. The ends lost 2 bases at V and 5 bases at J; junction bases unmatched: 6. The CDR3 coding sequence is TGTGCCAGCAGCTTATCAGGGGGATCACATCAGCCCCAGCATTTT. This codes for CASSLSGGSHQPQHF.

The CDR3 nucleotides are TGCGCCAGCCGTGGGGGGCTTGAGGAAAAACTGTTTTTT. It codes for CASRGGLEEKLFF. The chain has TRBV10-1 and TRBJ1-4; a weak D match, TRBD1 (6 bases). V shed 8 bases and J shed 8 bases, with 15 bases lying between them. The CDR3 length is 13 residues. Germline-derived CDR1 and CDR2 are WNHNN and SYGVQD (reference sequence).

This chain uses TRBV7-2 with TRBJ2-1, with 8 bases identical to TRBD2. Germline V gene sequence: CDR1 SGHTA, CDR2 FQGNSA. V shed 0 bases and J 7 bases; nucleotides not matched to a gene: 14. The CDR3 has 18 residues. The chain's CDR3 is CASSLAGRGALSLNEQFF. The CDR3 DNA sequence: TGTGCCAGCAGCTTAGCGGGGCGGGGGGCGCTTTCTTTGAATGAGCAGTTCTTC.

As DNA, the CDR3 is TGTGCCAGCAGTTACATCGGGTCCGAGCAGTTCTTC. Protein: CASSYIGSEQFF. The chain couples TRBV6-2 or TRBV6-3 to TRBJ2-1; D is unclear. CDR3 length equals 12 residues. Germline lookup yields CDR1 MNHEY and CDR2 SVGEGT. Trimming removed 2 bases from V and 10 bases from J, with 9 bases in between.

The gene calls are TRBV28 and TRBJ2-3, with D unresolved. Trimming removed 4 bases from V and 10 bases from J, with 12 bases in between. This CDR3 spans 12 amino acids. The germline gives CDR1 MDHEN, CDR2 SYDVKM. The CDR3 spells CASSSGVTAQYF. CDR3 in DNA: TGTGCCAGCAGTTCGGGTGTCACGGCGCAGTATTTT.

The rearrangement uses TRBV19 and TRBJ1-5, with 7 nucleotides matching TRBD1. Germline-derived CDR1 and CDR2 are LNHDA and SQIVND (reference sequence). Unmatched junction bases numbered 9, after V lost 7 bases and J lost 6 bases. The CDR3 extends over 14 amino acids. The CDR3 DNA follows: TGTGCCAGTAACCGACAGGGATCGAGTCAGCCCCAGCATTTT. Translated: CASNRQGSSQPQHF.

This chain connects TRBV5-1 to TRBJ2-4; 7 nucleotides line up with TRBD1. The length of the CDR3 is 17 residues. Germline loops: CDR1 SGHRS, CDR2 YFSETQ. With V trimmed by 3 bases and J by 0 bases, 9 bases remained unmatched. CDR3 DNA sequence: TGCGCCAGCAGCTCCGACAGGGCCCAGCGAGCCAAAAACATTCAGTACTTC. Residues: CASSSDRAQRAKNIQYF. Full variable domain (rest looked up from reference TRBV5-1 and TRBJ2-4): KAGVTQTPRYLIKTRGQQVTLSCSPISGHRSVSWYQQTPGQGLQFLFEYFSETQRNKGNFPGRFSGRQFSNSRSEMNVSTLELGDSALYLCASSSDRAQRAKNIQYFGAGTRLSVL.

The chain has TRBV3-1 (or the pseudogene TRBV3-2) and TRBJ2-7; a weak D match, TRBD1 (5 bases). Trimming removed 2 bases from V and 3 bases from J, with 17 bases in between. Per germline, CDR1 LGHDT and CDR2 YNNKEL (reference sequence). This CDR3 has 16 residues. CDR3 region: CASSQLRQGVVYEQYF. The CDR3 DNA sequence: TGTGCCAGCAGCCAACTTAGGCAGGGTGTCGTCTACGAGCAGTACTTC.